A selection of T cell receptor beta chains follows, all from one sample in a study of cytomegalovirus exposure and HLA in healthy donors. The data were produced by immunoSEQ multiplex PCR, yet TCRdb's version contains in-frame clones alone and is incomplete. The data contain 120,000 or so clones, approximately 92% of them singletons. The sequencing input was PBMCs. These receptors originate from a woman under 30 in good health and CMV-seronegative. CDR3s leave out the opening cysteine and the closing phenylalanine or tryptophan.

V gene	J gene	CDR3 protein
TRBV15	TRBJ1-3	ATSRDGGARSGNTIY
TRBV27	TRBJ1-5	ASSFSVDQPQH
TRBV6-5	TRBJ2-2	ASSYGPNTGELF
TRBV6-4	TRBJ1-1	ASSPDRVGTEAF
TRBV7-2	TRBJ1-2	ASSLHPANYGYT
TRBV6-6	TRBJ2-2	ASSYRAGWTGELF
TRBV28	TRBJ1-2	ASRGQGLDGYT
TRBV18	TRBJ2-1	ASSRDGSGEGRDEQF
TRBV6-5	TRBJ1-1	ASSYGQSTEAF
TRBV6-1	TRBJ2-1	ASRQAMDNEQF
TRBV7-6	TRBJ2-5	ASSLDAVQETQY